The clone carrying this T cell receptor beta chain showed up just a few times. Germline V CDR1 and CDR2: LGHNA, YSLEER. This CDR3 is 15 amino acids long. Trimming pared 0 bases from V and 0 bases from J, leaving 6 bases between. This entry belongs to a study of T-cell reconstitution after alpha-beta-depleted transplantation in children. Using unique molecular identifiers, the investigators prepared the TCRbeta library. TCRdb independently ran MiXCR on the PCR reads; one entry per CDR3 protein. Here the sample spans about 190,000 distinct CDR3 sequences, less than 8% being singletons. The starting material was PBMCs from the stem cell graft donor, obtained from the stem cell graft. J is TRBJ2-1 and V is TRBV4-3; unclear D gene. This TCR came from a human donor who donated a stem cell graft to a child with Wiskott-Aldrich syndrome. The CDR3 here is CASSQEDRSYNEQFF. The CDR3 nucleotides read TGCGCCAGCAGCCAAGAAGACCGCTCCTACAATGAGCAGTTCTTC.